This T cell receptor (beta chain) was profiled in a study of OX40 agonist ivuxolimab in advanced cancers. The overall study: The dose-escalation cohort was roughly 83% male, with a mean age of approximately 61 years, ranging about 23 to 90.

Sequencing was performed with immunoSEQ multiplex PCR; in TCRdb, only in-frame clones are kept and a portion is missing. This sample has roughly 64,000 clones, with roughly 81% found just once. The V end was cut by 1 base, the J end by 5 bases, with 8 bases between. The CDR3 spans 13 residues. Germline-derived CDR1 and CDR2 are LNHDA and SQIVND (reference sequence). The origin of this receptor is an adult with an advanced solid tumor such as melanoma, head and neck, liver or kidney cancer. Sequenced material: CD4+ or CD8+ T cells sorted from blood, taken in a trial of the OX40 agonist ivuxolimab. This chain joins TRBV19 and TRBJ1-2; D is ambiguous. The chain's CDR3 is CASSIGAGYGYTF. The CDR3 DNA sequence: TGTGCCAGTAGTATAGGGGCCGGTTATGGCTACACCTTC.